This T cell receptor (beta chain) was identified during a study of regulatory T cells in long-lasting Graves disease. Study-level points and caveats: The number of shared public clonotypes was higher in persistent patients (more than 2,500) than new patients (966). It was in persistent disease that TRBV28, TRBJ1-2 and TRBJ2-5 were favored.

Time point given: newly diagnosed GD, antithyroid drugs for less than 3 months. PBMCs provided the RNA from which the TCR library was made. An endocrinology department in Xi'an, China, supplied the patients. Libraries of TCR beta came from iRepertoire HTBI primers plus Arm-PCR of CDR3 regions. TCRdb re-called the multiplex PCR reads with MiXCR, one entry per CDR3 protein. This table has approximately 490,000 distinct CDR3 sequences, roughly 16% appearing once. The CDR3 extends over 15 amino acids. With V trimmed by 4 bases and J by 9 bases, 7 bases remained unmatched. The germline V gene has CDR1 KGHSH and CDR2 LQKENI. This clonotype has ten or more counts. Antigen: not known. These data were also reused for a study on T cells in Graves' hyperthyroidism and ophthalmopathy.

This sample comprised peripheral blood mononuclear cells (PBMCs), obtained at new diagnosis, from a patient treated with antithyroid drugs. The rearrangement links TRBV18 to TRBJ1-6; 9 positions match TRBD1. The sequence came from a man between 40 and 49 years old with Graves disease. CDR3 sequence reads: CASSRLETGGSPLHF. Written as DNA, the CDR3 is TGTGCCAGCTCACGACTGGAGACAGGGGGTTCACCCCTCCACTTT.